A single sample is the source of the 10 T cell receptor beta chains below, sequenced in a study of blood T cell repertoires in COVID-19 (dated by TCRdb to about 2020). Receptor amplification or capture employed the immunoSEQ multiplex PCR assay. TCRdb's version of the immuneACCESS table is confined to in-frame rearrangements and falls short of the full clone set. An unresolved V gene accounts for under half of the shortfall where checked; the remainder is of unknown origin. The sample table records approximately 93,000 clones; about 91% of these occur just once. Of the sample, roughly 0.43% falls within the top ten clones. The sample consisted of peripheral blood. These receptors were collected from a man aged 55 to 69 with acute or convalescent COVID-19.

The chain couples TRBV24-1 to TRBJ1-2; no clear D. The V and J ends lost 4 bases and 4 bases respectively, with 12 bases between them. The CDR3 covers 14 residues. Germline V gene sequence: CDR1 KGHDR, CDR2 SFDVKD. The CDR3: CATSEADLSYGYTF. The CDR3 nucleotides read TGTGCCACCAGTGAGGCAGATCTTTCCTATGGCTACACCTTC.

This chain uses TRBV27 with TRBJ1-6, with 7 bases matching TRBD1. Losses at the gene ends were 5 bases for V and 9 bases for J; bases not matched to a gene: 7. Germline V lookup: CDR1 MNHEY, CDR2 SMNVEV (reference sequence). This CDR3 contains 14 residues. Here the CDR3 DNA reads TGTGCCAGCAGTCCGACAGGGACCGTTTCACCCCTCCACTTT. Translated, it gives CASSPTGTVSPLHF.

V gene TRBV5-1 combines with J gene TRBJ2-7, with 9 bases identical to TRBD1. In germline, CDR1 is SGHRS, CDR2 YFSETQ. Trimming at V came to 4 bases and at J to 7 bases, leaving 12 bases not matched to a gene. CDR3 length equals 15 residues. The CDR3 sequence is CASSPRDRDSGEQYF. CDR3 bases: TGCGCCAGCAGCCCCCGGGACAGGGATTCGGGGGAGCAGTACTTC. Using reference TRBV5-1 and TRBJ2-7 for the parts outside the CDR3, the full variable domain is KAGVTQTPRYLIKTRGQQVTLSCSPISGHRSVSWYQQTPGQGLQFLFEYFSETQRNKGNFPGRFSGRQFSNSRSEMNVSTLELGDSALYLCASSPRDRDSGEQYFGPGTRLTVT.

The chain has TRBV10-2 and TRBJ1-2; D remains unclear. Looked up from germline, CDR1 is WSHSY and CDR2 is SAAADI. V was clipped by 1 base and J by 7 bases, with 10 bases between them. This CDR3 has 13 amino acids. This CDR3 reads CASSEYSLGGYTF. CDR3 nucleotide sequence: TGCGCCAGCAGTGAGTACAGCTTGGGTGGCTACACCTTC.

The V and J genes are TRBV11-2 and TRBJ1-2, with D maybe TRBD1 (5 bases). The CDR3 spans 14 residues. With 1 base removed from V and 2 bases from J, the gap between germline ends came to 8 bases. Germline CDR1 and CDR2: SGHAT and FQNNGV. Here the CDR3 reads CASSLGGANYGYTF. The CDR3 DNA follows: TGTGCCAGCAGCTTAGGCGGGGCCAACTATGGCTACACCTTC.

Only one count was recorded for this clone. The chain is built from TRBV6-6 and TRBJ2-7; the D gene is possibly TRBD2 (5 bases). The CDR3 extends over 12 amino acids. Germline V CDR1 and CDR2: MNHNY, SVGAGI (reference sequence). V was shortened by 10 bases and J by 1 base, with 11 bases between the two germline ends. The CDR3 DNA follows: TGTGCCACCGAGGACTCATCCTACGAGCAGTACTTC. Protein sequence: CATEDSSYEQYF.

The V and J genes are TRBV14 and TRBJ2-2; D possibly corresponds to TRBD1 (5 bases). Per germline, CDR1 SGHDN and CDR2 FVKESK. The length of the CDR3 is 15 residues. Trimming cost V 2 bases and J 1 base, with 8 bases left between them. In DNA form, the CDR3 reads TGTGCCAGCAGCCAATTAGACAGGAACACCGGGGAGCTGTTTTTT. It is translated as CASSQLDRNTGELFF. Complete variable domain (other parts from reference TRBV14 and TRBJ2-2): EAGVTQFPSHSVIEKGQTVTLRCDPISGHDNLYWYRRVMGKEIKFLLHFVKESKQDESGMPNNRFLAERTGGTYSTLKVQPAELEDSGVYFCASSQLDRNTGELFFGEGSRLTVL.

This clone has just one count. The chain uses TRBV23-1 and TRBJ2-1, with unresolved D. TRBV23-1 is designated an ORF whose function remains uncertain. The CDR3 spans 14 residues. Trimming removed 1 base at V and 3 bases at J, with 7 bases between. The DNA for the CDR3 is TGCGCCAGCAGTCAATTTACTGACTACAATGAGCAGTTCTTC. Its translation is CASSQFTDYNEQFF.

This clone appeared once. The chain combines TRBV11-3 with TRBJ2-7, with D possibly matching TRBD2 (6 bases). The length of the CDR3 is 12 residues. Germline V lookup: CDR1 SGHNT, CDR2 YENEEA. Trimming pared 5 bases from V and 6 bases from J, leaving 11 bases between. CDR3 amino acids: CASSPSVGEQYF. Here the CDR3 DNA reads TGTGCCAGCAGCCCTAGCGTCGGCGAGCAGTACTTC.

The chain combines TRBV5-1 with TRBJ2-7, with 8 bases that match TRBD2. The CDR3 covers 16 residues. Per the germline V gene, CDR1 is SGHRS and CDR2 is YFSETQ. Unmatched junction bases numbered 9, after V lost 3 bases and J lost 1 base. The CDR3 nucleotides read TGCGCCAGCAGCTCTTATAGCGGGACACCTTCCTACGAGCAGTACTTC. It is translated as CASSSYSGTPSYEQYF. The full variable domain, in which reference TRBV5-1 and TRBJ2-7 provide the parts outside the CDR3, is KAGVTQTPRYLIKTRGQQVTLSCSPISGHRSVSWYQQTPGQGLQFLFEYFSETQRNKGNFPGRFSGRQFSNSRSEMNVSTLELGDSALYLCASSSYSGTPSYEQYFGPGTRLTVT.